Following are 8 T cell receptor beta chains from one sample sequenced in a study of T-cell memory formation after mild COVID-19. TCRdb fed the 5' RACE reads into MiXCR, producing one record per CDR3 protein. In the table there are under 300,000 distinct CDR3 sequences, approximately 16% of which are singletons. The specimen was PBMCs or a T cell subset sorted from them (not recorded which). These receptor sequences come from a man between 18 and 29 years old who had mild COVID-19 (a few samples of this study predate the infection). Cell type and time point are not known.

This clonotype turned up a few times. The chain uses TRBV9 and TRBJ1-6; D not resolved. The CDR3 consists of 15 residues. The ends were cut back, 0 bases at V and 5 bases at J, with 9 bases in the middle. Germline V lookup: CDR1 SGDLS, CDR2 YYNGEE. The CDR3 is CASSVAGSHNSPLHF. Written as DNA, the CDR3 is TGTGCCAGCAGCGTAGCGGGTTCCCATAATTCACCCCTCCACTTT.

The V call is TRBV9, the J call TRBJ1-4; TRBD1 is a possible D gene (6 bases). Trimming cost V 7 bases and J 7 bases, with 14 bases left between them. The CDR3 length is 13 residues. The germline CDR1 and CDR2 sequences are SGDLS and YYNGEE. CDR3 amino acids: CASAVGAGEKLFF. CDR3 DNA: TGTGCCAGCGCGGTGGGGGCTGGTGAAAAACTGTTTTTT.

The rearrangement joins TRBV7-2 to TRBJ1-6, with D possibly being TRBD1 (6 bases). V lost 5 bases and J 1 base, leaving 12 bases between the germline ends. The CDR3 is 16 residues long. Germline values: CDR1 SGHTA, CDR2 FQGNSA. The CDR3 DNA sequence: TGTGCCAGCAGCCAAGCCCAGGGGTCCTATAATTCACCCCTCCACTTT. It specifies CASSQAQGSYNSPLHF.

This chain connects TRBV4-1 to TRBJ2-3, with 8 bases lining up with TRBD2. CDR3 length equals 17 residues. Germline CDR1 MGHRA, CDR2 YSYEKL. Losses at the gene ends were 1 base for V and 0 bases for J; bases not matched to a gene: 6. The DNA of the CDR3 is TGCGCCAGCAGCCAAGGGGGATTAGCGGGGAGCACAGATACGCAGTATTTT. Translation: CASSQGGLAGSTDTQYF.

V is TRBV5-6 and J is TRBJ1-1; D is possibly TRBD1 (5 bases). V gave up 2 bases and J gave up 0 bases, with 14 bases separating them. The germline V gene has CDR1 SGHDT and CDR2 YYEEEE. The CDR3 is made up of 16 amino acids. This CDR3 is CASSLPSGVVNTEAFF. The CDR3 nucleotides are TGTGCCAGCAGCTTACCGTCGGGGGTGGTGAACACTGAAGCTTTCTTT. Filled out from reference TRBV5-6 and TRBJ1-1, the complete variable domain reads DAGVTQSPTHLIKTRGQQVTLRCSPKSGHDTVSWYQQALGQGPQFIFQYYEEEERQRGNFPDRFSGHQFPNYSSELNVNALLLGDSALYLCASSLPSGVVNTEAFFGQGTRLTVV.

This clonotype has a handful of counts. CDR3 region: CASSQASGLNEKLFF. Here the CDR3 DNA reads TGCGCCAGCAGCCAGGCCTCGGGACTTAATGAAAAACTGTTTTTT. This chain connects TRBV4-1 to TRBJ1-4; possible D gene TRBD1, 5 bases. Looked up from germline, CDR1 is MGHRA and CDR2 is YSYEKL. CDR3 length: 15 residues. The V and J ends lost 3 bases and 4 bases respectively, with 12 bases between them.

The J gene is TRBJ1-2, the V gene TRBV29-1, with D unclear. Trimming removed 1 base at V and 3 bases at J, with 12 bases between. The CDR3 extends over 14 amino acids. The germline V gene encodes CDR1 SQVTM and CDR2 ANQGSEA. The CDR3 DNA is TGCAGCGTTGAAGCTCCAGGACGAGACTATGGCTACACCTTC. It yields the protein CSVEAPGRDYGYTF.

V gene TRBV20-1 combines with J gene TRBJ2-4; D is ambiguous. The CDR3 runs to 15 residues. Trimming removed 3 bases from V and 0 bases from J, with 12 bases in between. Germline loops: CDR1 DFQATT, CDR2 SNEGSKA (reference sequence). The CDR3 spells CSARHPLLAKNIQYF. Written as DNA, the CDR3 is TGCAGTGCTAGGCACCCCCTCCTAGCCAAAAACATTCAGTACTTC.